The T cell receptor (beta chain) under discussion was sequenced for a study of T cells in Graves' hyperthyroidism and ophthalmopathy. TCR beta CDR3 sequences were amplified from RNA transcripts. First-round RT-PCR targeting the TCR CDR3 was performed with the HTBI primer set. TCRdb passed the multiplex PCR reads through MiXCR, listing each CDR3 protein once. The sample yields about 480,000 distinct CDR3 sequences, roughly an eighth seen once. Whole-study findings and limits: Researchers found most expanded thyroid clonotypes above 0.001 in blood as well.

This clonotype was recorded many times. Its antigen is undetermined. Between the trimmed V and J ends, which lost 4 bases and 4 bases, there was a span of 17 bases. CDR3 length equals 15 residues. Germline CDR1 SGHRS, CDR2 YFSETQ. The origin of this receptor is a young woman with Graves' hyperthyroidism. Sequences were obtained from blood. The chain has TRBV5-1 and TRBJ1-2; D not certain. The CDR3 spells CASSPEPDPLYGYTF. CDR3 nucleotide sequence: TGCGCCAGCAGCCCTGAACCCGACCCCCTCTATGGCTACACCTTC.